These 24 T cell receptor beta chains share one sample of origin, sequenced in a study of identical twins listed by TCRdb under 2016. Preparation of the library involved 5' RACE. TCRdb names Illumina HiSeq 2000 as the instrument used. TCRdb passed the public sequencing reads through fastp at Q25 and MiXCR, retaining productive beta sequences. Under each unique CDR3 protein, matching rows form one entry showing the most common genes and DNA. This sample comprises 1.5 million to 2 million distinct CDR3 sequences, under 35% of them detected only once. The leading ten clones occupy about 0.27% of the sample. Sequencing used cord blood. The receptors originated from a newborn girl in good health.

This clonotype was picked up a small number of times. The CDR3 sequence is CASSQVSKTQYF. The CDR3 nucleotides are TGTGCCAGCAGCCAAGTCTCCAAGACCCAGTACTTC. The genes are TRBV3-1 and TRBJ2-7, with D unresolved. The DNA end is more similar to TRBJ2-5, so the J call may be wrong. From germline, CDR1 is LGHDT and CDR2 YNNKEL (reference sequence). The CDR3 loop spans 12 amino acids.

The sample holds one count of this clonotype. This rearrangement joins TRBV4-2 to TRBJ2-2, with 10 bases aligning to TRBD2. The V and J ends lost 1 base and 5 bases, in that order; junction bases with no gene match: 7. CDR3 length: 17 amino acids. Germline CDR1 reads LGHNA; CDR2 reads YNFKEQ. The CDR3 DNA reads as TGTGCCAGCAGCCAAGGTCAGCGGGGGGGCCAAACCGGGGAGCTGTTTTTT. Translating gives CASSQGQRGGQTGELFF.

The sample holds a few counts of this clonotype. The chain employs TRBV20-1 and TRBJ2-1; 11 positions match TRBD2. V gave up 2 bases and J gave up 0 bases; unmatched junction bases: 9. The CDR3 spans 18 residues. Germline V lookup: CDR1 DFQATT, CDR2 SNEGSKA (reference sequence). The CDR3 spells CSARPLAGGQFSYNEQFF. As DNA, the CDR3 is TGCAGTGCTAGACCCCTAGCGGGAGGACAGTTCTCCTACAATGAGCAGTTCTTC.

The chain couples TRBV7-9 to TRBJ1-2; TRBD1 aligns across 9 bases. J lost 7 bases, V lost 6 bases, and 9 bases had no gene match. The germline V gene encodes CDR1 SEHNR and CDR2 FQNEAQ (reference sequence). The CDR3 is made up of 14 amino acids. The CDR3, as DNA: TGTGCCAGCAGTTACCTACAGGGGGCTGGTGGCTACACCTTC. Translating it yields CASSYLQGAGGYTF.

This clonotype has only a few counts. The chain is built from TRBV2 and TRBJ2-2; unclear D gene. CDR1 SNHLY and CDR2 FYNNEI come from the germline V gene. The CDR3 totals 12 residues. V shed 6 bases and J shed 5 bases, with 7 bases lying between them. The CDR3 here is CASRSLTGELFF. The CDR3 region has the DNA TGTGCCAGCAGGAGCCTAACCGGGGAGCTGTTTTTT.

The CDR3 spells CASRGLAGVYNEQYF. The CDR3 DNA sequence: TGTGCCAGCAGGGGACTAGCGGGGGTCTACAATGAGCAGTACTTC. V is TRBV2 and J is TRBJ2-7, with 14 bases that match TRBD2. Trimming at V came to 6 bases and at J to 7 bases, leaving 8 bases not matched to a gene. The germline gives CDR1 SNHLY, CDR2 FYNNEI. CDR3 size: 15 residues.

Only a few counts were recorded for this clonotype. J is TRBJ2-7 and V is TRBV5-1; D is unclear. The V gene lost 1 base and the J gene lost 2 bases, with 10 bases spanning the gap. Germline V gene sequence: CDR1 SGHRS, CDR2 YFSETQ. The CDR3 spans 14 residues. CDR3 coding DNA: TGCGCCAGCAGCTTGCTAGGGAAGGCCTACGAGCAGTACTTC. This codes for CASSLLGKAYEQYF.

The genes are TRBV28 and TRBJ2-5; no definite D call. V gave up 0 bases and J gave up 6 bases, with 5 bases separating them. Per the germline V gene, CDR1 is MDHEN and CDR2 is SYDVKM. The CDR3 is 12 residues long. CDR3 in DNA: TGTGCCAGCAGTTTATGGCTAAAGACCCAGTACTTC. It yields the protein CASSLWLKTQYF.

The chain has TRBV20-1 and TRBJ2-1; weak D call: TRBD2 (6 bases). Trimming took off 5 bases at V and 2 bases at J, with 16 bases between the two ends. CDR3 size: 15 residues. Germline CDR1 DFQATT, CDR2 SNEGSKA (reference sequence). The CDR3 DNA sequence: TGCAGTGCTTCTTACCGGGACTTACCCTACAATGAGCAGTTCTTC. As protein: CSASYRDLPYNEQFF.

The genes are TRBV9 and TRBJ1-6; a weak D match, TRBD1 (6 bases). The CDR3 is made up of 12 amino acids. Looked up from germline, CDR1 is SGDLS and CDR2 is YYNGEE. V lost 0 bases and J lost 14, with 9 bases in between. Here the CDR3 DNA reads TGTGCCAGCAGCGTAGAGGGGGGATCCCTCCACTTT. Protein sequence: CASSVEGGSLHF. Full variable domain (outside the CDR3, taken from reference TRBV9 and TRBJ1-6): DSGVTQTPKHLITATGQRVTLRCSPRSGDLSVYWYQQSLDQGLQFLIQYYNGEERAKGNILERFSAQQFPDLHSELNLSSLELGDSALYFCASSVEGGSLHFGNGTRLTVT.

The chain is built from TRBV29-1 and TRBJ1-1; D remains ambiguous. Germline V gene data show CDR1 as SQVTM and CDR2 as ANQGSEA. CDR3 length: 14 residues. Trimming shortened V by 4 bases and J by 4 bases, and 16 bases separated the two germline ends. The CDR3 region is CSVAVQWGTTEAFF. CDR3 nucleotides: TGCAGCGTTGCTGTCCAGTGGGGAACCACTGAAGCTTTCTTT.

This clonotype was seen a handful of times. The chain employs TRBV10-3 and TRBJ2-1, with D tentatively TRBD2 (5 bases). Germline assignment: CDR1 ENHRY and CDR2 SYGVKD. V gave up 1 base and J gave up 6 bases, with 10 bases separating them. This CDR3 is built from 14 residues. CDR3 residues: CAISEWRPGNEQFF. CDR3 nucleotide sequence: TGTGCCATCAGTGAGTGGAGGCCGGGCAATGAGCAGTTCTTC.

This clonotype was observed a few times. The chain carries TRBV29-1 and TRBJ1-2; D is possibly TRBD1 (5 bases). V shed 7 bases and J shed 8 bases, with 17 bases lying between them. The CDR3 totals 12 residues. Germline loops: CDR1 SQVTM, CDR2 ANQGSEA. The CDR3 loop is CSGSPREGGYTF. The DNA of the CDR3 is TGCAGCGGGAGCCCCAGGGAAGGAGGCTACACCTTC.

This clonotype was seen a few times. V usage is TRBV5-5 and J usage is TRBJ2-4; D possibly corresponds to TRBD1 (6 bases). The ends were cut back, 2 bases at V and 4 bases at J, with 10 bases in the middle. CDR3 length: 14 amino acids. CDR1 SGHKS and CDR2 YYEKEE come from the germline V gene (reference sequence). The CDR3 protein is CASSFRQAKNIQYF. In DNA form, the CDR3 reads TGTGCCAGCAGCTTCCGACAGGCGAAAAACATTCAGTACTTC.

The DNA of the CDR3 is TGTGCCAGCAGACCGTCCGGGACAGATAATTCACCCCTCCACTTT. This gives the protein CASRPSGTDNSPLHF. This chain links TRBV3-1 with TRBJ1-6; 7 bases are shared with TRBD1. The CDR3 contains 15 residues. The germline gives CDR1 LGHDT, CDR2 YNNKEL (reference sequence). The V and J ends lost 6 bases and 5 bases, in that order; junction bases with no gene match: 7.

This clonotype was counted a few times. The DNA of the CDR3 is TGCGCCAGCAGCCAAGTCGGGGACTCCTATGGCTACACCTTC. It translates to CASSQVGDSYGYTF. The chain is built from TRBV4-1 and TRBJ1-2; D might be TRBD1 (5 bases). The CDR3 consists of 14 residues. V shed 1 base and J shed 4 bases, with 10 bases lying between them. Germline V gene sequence: CDR1 MGHRA, CDR2 YSYEKL.

The chain links TRBV27 to TRBJ1-2; tentative D call: TRBD1 (5 bases). The V end was cut by 1 base, the J end by 5 bases, with 11 bases between. Per the germline V gene, CDR1 is MNHEY and CDR2 is SMNVEV (reference sequence). This CDR3 comprises 14 residues. The CDR3 region is CASSLWGGAYGYTF. CDR3 nucleotide sequence: TGTGCCAGCAGTTTATGGGGGGGAGCATATGGCTACACCTTC.

J is TRBJ2-5 and V is TRBV7-2; D is unclear. V was clipped by 2 bases and J by 1 base, with 14 bases between them. This CDR3 contains 16 residues. Germline V gene data show CDR1 as SGHTA and CDR2 as FQGNSA. In DNA form, the CDR3 reads TGTGCCAGCAGCTTATCAAACCCCCACATCCAAGAGACCCAGTACTTC. Translating gives CASSLSNPHIQETQYF. The whole variable domain, remainder taken from reference TRBV7-2 and TRBJ2-5, is GAGVSQSPSNKVTEKGKDVELRCDPISGHTALYWYRQSLGQGLEFLIYFQGNSAPDKSGLPSDRFSAERTGGSVSTLTIQRTQQEDSAVYLCASSLSNPHIQETQYFGPGTRLLVL.

This clonotype was detected only a few times. The chain recombines TRBV29-1 with TRBJ2-7, with TRBD2 identical over 11 bases. Germline V gene lookup returns CDR1 SQVTM and CDR2 ANQGSEA. V shed 3 bases and J 2 bases; nucleotides not matched to a gene: 6. The CDR3 consists of 15 residues. The CDR3 region has the DNA TGCAGCGTTGATATAGCGGGAGGGCTAGCCTACGAGCAGTACTTC. Its protein product is CSVDIAGGLAYEQYF.

This clonotype has just a few counts. The rearrangement uses TRBV6-5 and TRBJ1-1; 7 bases agree with TRBD1. V lost 0 bases to trimming and J lost 12 bases; unmatched junction nucleotides: 4. The CDR3 totals 12 residues. Germline V gene data show CDR1 as MNHEY and CDR2 as SVGAGI. The CDR3 nucleotides are TGTGCCAGCAGTTACTCGGACAGGAAAACTTTCTTT. It is translated as CASSYSDRKTFF.

The J gene is TRBJ2-1, the V gene TRBV20-1; the match to TRBD2 covers 10 bases. This CDR3 region has 15 residues. Germline trimming cut 1 base from V and 6 bases from J; bases unmatched to any gene: 6. Germline V gene data show CDR1 as DFQATT and CDR2 as SNEGSKA (reference sequence). DNA for the CDR3: TGCAGTGCTAGAGGAAGACTAGCGGGCGGCAATGAGCAGTTCTTC. Amino acid sequence: CSARGRLAGGNEQFF.

The chain uses TRBV7-2 and TRBJ2-5, with a weak D call TRBD2 (6 bases). The V gene lost 0 bases and the J gene lost 5 bases, with 13 bases spanning the gap. The CDR3 contains 15 residues. The germline CDR1 and CDR2 sequences are SGHTA and FQGNSA. CDR3 nucleotides: TGTGCCAGCAGCTTAGCGGGGGGAGTTAGTGAGACCCAGTACTTC. Its protein is CASSLAGGVSETQYF.

This chain joins TRBV7-2 and TRBJ2-6; D is undetermined. Germline lookup yields CDR1 SGHTA and CDR2 FQGNSA. Trimming pared 3 bases from V and 1 base from J, leaving 22 bases between. CDR3 length: 20 residues. The chain's CDR3 is CASSFTSTAGLSSGANVLTF. The CDR3, as DNA: TGTGCCAGCAGCTTTACCTCAACGGCCGGCCTCAGTTCTGGGGCCAACGTCCTGACTTTC.

The J gene is TRBJ2-7, the V gene TRBV12-3 or TRBV12-4, with a tentative D call TRBD1 (5 bases). V was pared by 6 bases and J by 0 bases, with 15 bases between. The CDR3 has 15 residues. CDR3 region: CASSPGHASSYEQYF. The DNA for the CDR3 is TGTGCCAGCAGCCCCGGACACGCAAGCTCCTACGAGCAGTACTTC.